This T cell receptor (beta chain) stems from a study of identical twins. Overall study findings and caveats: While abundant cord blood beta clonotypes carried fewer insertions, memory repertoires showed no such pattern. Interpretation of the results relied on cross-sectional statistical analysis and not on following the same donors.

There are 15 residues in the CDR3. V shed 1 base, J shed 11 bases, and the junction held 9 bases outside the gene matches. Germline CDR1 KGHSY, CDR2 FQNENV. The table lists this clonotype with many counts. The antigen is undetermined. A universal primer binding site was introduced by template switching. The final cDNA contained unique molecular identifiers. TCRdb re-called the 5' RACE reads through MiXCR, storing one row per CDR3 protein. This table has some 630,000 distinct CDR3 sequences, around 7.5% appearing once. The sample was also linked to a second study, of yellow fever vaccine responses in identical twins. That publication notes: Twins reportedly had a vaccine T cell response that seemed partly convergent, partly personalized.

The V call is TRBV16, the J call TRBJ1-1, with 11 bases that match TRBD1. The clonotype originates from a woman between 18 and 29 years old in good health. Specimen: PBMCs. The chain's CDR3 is CASSQYGQGALMAFF. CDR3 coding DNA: TGTGCCAGCAGCCAATATGGACAGGGGGCGTTAATGGCTTTCTTT.